What follows are 29 T cell receptor beta chains derived from one specimen sequenced in a study of CD8+ T cells in alopecia areata (dated by TCRdb to the late 2010s). The time point label for this specimen denotes: baseline before oral tofacitinib. The method behind the library was the immunoSEQ multiplex PCR assay. For TCR sequencing, RNA was extracted from every sample and reverse transcribed into cDNA to serve as template. The table comes from immuneACCESS by way of TCRdb, which keeps in-frame sequences with V and J called. Part of the clones is missing from these tables; in studies checked, under half for an unresolved V gene and the rest for unknown reasons. This sample is represented by 100,000 to 150,000 clones; more than 40% of them were singletons. About 17% of the sample rests with the top ten. Sequenced material: CD8+ T cells sorted from blood, taken at week 0. The receptors were sampled from a human donor with alopecia areata.

The gene calls are TRBV7-8 and TRBJ1-2; 9 bases are a match to TRBD1. There are 16 residues in the CDR3. The junction had 5 bases not matched to a gene; V was cut back by 2 bases and J by 1 base. Germline V gene data show CDR1 as SGHVS and CDR2 as FQNEAQ. CDR3 in amino acids: CASSLLGTGINYGYTF. CDR3 coding DNA: TGTGCCAGCAGCTTATTGGGGACAGGGATTAACTATGGCTACACCTTC.

V is TRBV30 and J is TRBJ1-2; a weak D match, TRBD1 (6 bases). The germline V gene has CDR1 GTSNPN and CDR2 SVGIG (reference sequence). CDR3 length: 14 amino acids. V was cut by 1 base and J by 7 bases, with 16 bases left in between. The CDR3 DNA is TGTGCCTGGAGTGGTACAGGGACTACGGCTGGCTACACCTTC. Its translation: CAWSGTGTTAGYTF. The whole variable domain, remainder taken from reference TRBV30 and TRBJ1-2, is SQTIHQWPATLVQPVGSPLSLECTVEGTSNPNLYWYRQAAGRGLQLLFYSVGIGQISSEVPQNLSASRPQDRQFILSSKKLLLSDSGFYLCAWSGTGTTAGYTFGSGTRLTVV.

The rearrangement joins TRBV29-1 to TRBJ2-5; 9 bases match TRBD1. Germline CDR1 SQVTM, CDR2 ANQGSEA. With V trimmed by 7 bases and J by 2 bases, 14 bases remained unmatched. CDR3 size: 16 residues. CDR3 sequence reads: CSAPIWGQGLQETQYF. The CDR3 nucleotides are TGCAGCGCTCCCATTTGGGGACAGGGTCTACAAGAGACCCAGTACTTC.

This chain uses TRBV29-1 with TRBJ2-2; D tentatively fits TRBD1 or TRBD2 (5 bases each). The CDR3 runs to 13 residues. Trimming took 7 bases from V and 3 from J, leaving 12 bases between them. Germline V gene sequence: CDR1 SQVTM, CDR2 ANQGSEA. CDR3 protein: CSARDGDTGELFF. The CDR3 nucleotides read TGCAGCGCCCGGGACGGGGACACCGGGGAGCTGTTTTTT.

J is TRBJ2-3 and V is TRBV27; TRBD2 might be the D (5 bases). The CDR3 length is 13 residues. The V gene lost 0 bases and the J gene lost 7 bases, with 8 bases spanning the gap. Germline-derived CDR1 and CDR2 are MNHEY and SMNVEV (reference sequence). CDR3 DNA sequence: TGTGCCAGCAGTTTATCCGGGATGAATACGCAGTATTTT. Amino acid sequence: CASSLSGMNTQYF.

The V call is TRBV29-1, the J call TRBJ1-1; D perhaps matches TRBD1 (6 bases). This CDR3 contains 13 residues. Germline V gives CDR1 SQVTM, CDR2 ANQGSEA. The V and J ends lost 4 bases and 7 bases respectively, with 16 bases between them. For the CDR3, the DNA is TGCAGCGTTGTGTCAGGGGTAACGGGTGAAGCTTTCTTT. The encoded protein is CSVVSGVTGEAFF.

The table lists this clone with a few counts. The rearrangement joins TRBV6-5 to TRBJ1-6, with D tentatively TRBD1 (5 bases). Trimming removed 0 bases at V and 6 bases at J, with 6 bases between. Germline CDR1 reads MNHEY; CDR2 reads SVGAGI. The CDR3 runs 14 residues. CDR3 amino acids: CASSYSGGNSPLHF. CDR3 sequence (DNA): TGTGCCAGCAGTTACTCCGGGGGTAATTCACCCCTCCACTTT.

This clone turned up a few times. This chain connects TRBV5-6 to TRBJ2-1, with 7 bases aligning to TRBD1. This CDR3 has 16 amino acids. V lost 3 bases to trimming and J lost 4 bases; unmatched junction nucleotides: 10. Germline assignment: CDR1 SGHDT and CDR2 YYEEEE. The chain's CDR3 is CASSSPRDREYNEQFF. The CDR3 coding sequence is TGTGCCAGCAGCTCGCCCAGGGACAGAGAATACAATGAGCAGTTCTTC.

This chain connects TRBV4-2 to TRBJ2-7, with D tentatively TRBD1 (6 bases). V gave up 0 bases and J gave up 3 bases, with 15 bases separating them. The CDR3 totals 16 residues. Germline V CDR1 and CDR2: LGHNA, YNFKEQ. Written as DNA, the CDR3 is TGTGCCAGCAGCCAAGAGGTTCGGGACACCTACTACGAGCAGTACTTC. Translating gives CASSQEVRDTYYEQYF.

This clone was recorded a few times. This sequence joins TRBV6-5 and TRBJ2-3, with D possibly TRBD1 on 6 matching bases. Germline lookup yields CDR1 MNHEY and CDR2 SVGAGI. V lost 2 bases and J lost 6, with 12 bases in between. This CDR3 comprises 14 residues. This chain's CDR3 is CASSYADRADTQYF. CDR3 coding DNA: TGTGCCAGCAGTTACGCGGACAGAGCGGATACGCAGTATTTT.

This clone was counted between two and nine times. The chain combines TRBV4-3 with TRBJ1-3, with D possibly TRBD1 on 5 matching bases. In germline, CDR1 is LGHNA, CDR2 YSLEER. The germline V and J ends were trimmed by 1 base and 4 bases, with 23 bases remaining between them. This CDR3 has 19 amino acids. CDR3 nucleotide sequence: TGCGCCAGCAGCCAAGTTTGGGACTCGAAGGACTCCCCAGGAAACACCATATATTTT. This codes for CASSQVWDSKDSPGNTIYF.

In its sample, this clone was seen a few times. The chain employs TRBV13 and TRBJ2-7, with D perhaps being TRBD1 or TRBD2 (5 bases each). Germline CDR1 PRHDT, CDR2 FYEKMQ (reference sequence). V dropped 8 bases and J dropped 2 bases, with 13 bases sitting between them. The CDR3 totals 13 residues. As DNA, the CDR3 is TGTGCCAGCGGGGACGGCAGTCCCTACGAGCAGTACTTC. It specifies CASGDGSPYEQYF.

This clone was recorded a few times. The chain uses TRBV19 and TRBJ1-5, with D hard to call. The CDR3 extends over 14 amino acids. Germline lookup yields CDR1 LNHDA and CDR2 SQIVND (reference sequence). Trimming pared 6 bases from V and 0 bases from J, leaving 9 bases between. The CDR3 loop reads CASSPSSSNQPQHF. The CDR3, as DNA: TGTGCCAGTAGCCCCAGCAGTAGCAATCAGCCCCAGCATTTT. Drawing the rest from reference TRBV19 and TRBJ1-5, the complete variable domain is DGGITQSPKYLFRKEGQNVTLSCEQNLNHDAMYWYRQDPGQGLRLIYYSQIVNDFQKGDIAEGYSVSREKKESFPLTVTSAQKNPTAFYLCASSPSSSNQPQHFGDGTRLSIL.

V is TRBV6-6 and J is TRBJ2-7, with D maybe TRBD1 (6 bases). The V end lost 5 bases, the J end lost 2 bases, and 10 bases lay between the germline ends. The CDR3 length is 13 residues. CDR1 and CDR2 (germline): MNHNY, SVGAGI (reference sequence). The DNA of the CDR3 is TGTGCCAGCAGTAACAGGGTCACCTACGAGCAGTACTTC. It specifies CASSNRVTYEQYF.

The genes are TRBV5-1 and TRBJ2-1, with 8 bases lining up with TRBD2. The V and J ends lost 6 bases and 7 bases, in that order; junction bases with no gene match: 15. The germline V gene has CDR1 SGHRS and CDR2 YFSETQ. The CDR3 totals 16 residues. The CDR3 region is CASTLYLAGPRNEQFF. DNA of the CDR3: TGCGCCAGCACTCTATACTTAGCGGGGCCCCGGAATGAGCAGTTCTTC.

Only a few counts were recorded for this clone. This sequence joins TRBV27 and TRBJ1-5; the D is unclear. Looked up from germline, CDR1 is MNHEY and CDR2 is SMNVEV (reference sequence). Trimming removed 6 bases at V and 2 bases at J, with 14 bases between. This CDR3 is 15 amino acids long. The CDR3 sequence is CASSPAWGGNQPQHF. The CDR3 nucleotides are TGTGCCAGCAGCCCGGCGTGGGGTGGCAATCAGCCCCAGCATTTT.

The chain couples TRBV5-4 to TRBJ2-4; TRBD1 matches at 9 bases. Germline trimming cut 0 bases from V and 6 bases from J; bases unmatched to any gene: 4. This CDR3 is 15 amino acids long. The germline gives CDR1 SGHNT, CDR2 YYREEE (reference sequence). CDR3 nucleotide sequence: TGTGCCAGCAGCTTGGGGACAGGGGAGGGAAACATTCAGTACTTC. Translating gives CASSLGTGEGNIQYF. The complete variable domain, with remaining parts taken from reference TRBV5-4 and TRBJ2-4, reads ETGVTQSPTHLIKTRGQQVTLRCSSQSGHNTVSWYQQALGQGPQFIFQYYREEENGRGNFPPRFSGLQFPNYSSELNVNALELDDSALYLCASSLGTGEGNIQYFGAGTRLSVL.

This chain joins TRBV25-1 and TRBJ1-2; D unresolved. CDR3 length equals 13 residues. Trimming pared 1 base from V and 8 bases from J, leaving 11 bases between. Germline CDR1 MGHDK, CDR2 SYGVNS. CDR3 amino acids: CASSEFPGLGYTF. Here the CDR3 DNA reads TGTGCCAGCAGTGAATTCCCCGGTCTCGGCTACACCTTC.

The chain joins TRBV5-6 to TRBJ2-7, with D unresolved. This CDR3 has 11 amino acids. CDR1 is SGHDT and CDR2 is YYEEEE in the germline V gene. V lost 3 bases and J lost 7, with 8 bases in between. In DNA form, the CDR3 reads TGTGCCAGCAGCTGGGGTGGAGAGCAGTACTTC. This gives the protein CASSWGGEQYF.

The V call is TRBV19, the J call TRBJ2-5; 7 positions match TRBD1. Germline CDR1 reads LNHDA; CDR2 reads SQIVND (reference sequence). The CDR3 contains 14 residues. Unmatched junction bases numbered 7, after V lost 4 bases and J lost 5 bases. The CDR3 coding sequence is TGTGCCAGTAGTACCTCAACAGGGGTTGAGACCCAGTACTTC. Protein: CASSTSTGVETQYF. The whole variable domain, remainder taken from reference TRBV19 and TRBJ2-5, is DGGITQSPKYLFRKEGQNVTLSCEQNLNHDAMYWYRQDPGQGLRLIYYSQIVNDFQKGDIAEGYSVSREKKESFPLTVTSAQKNPTAFYLCASSTSTGVETQYFGPGTRLLVL.

CDR3 in amino acids: CASSEGWGRTQHF. CDR3 coding DNA: TGCGCCAGCAGCGAGGGGTGGGGTAGGACCCAGCATTTT. The J gene is TRBJ1-5, the V gene TRBV4-1; D may be TRBD1 (5 bases). The V gene lost 5 bases and the J gene lost 11 bases, with 16 bases spanning the gap. This CDR3 region has 13 residues. Germline assignment: CDR1 MGHRA and CDR2 YSYEKL.

The chain is built from TRBV9 and TRBJ2-5, with D unclear. Germline values: CDR1 SGDLS, CDR2 YYNGEE. Trimming left V 4 bases short and J 6 bases short, with 10 bases between. The length of the CDR3 is 12 residues. This CDR3 reads CASSPTDQTQYF. CDR3 in DNA: TGTGCCAGCAGCCCGACCGACCAGACCCAGTACTTC.

The chain combines TRBV30 with TRBJ2-7; 7 bases line up with TRBD1. The CDR3 extends over 13 amino acids. Germline lookup yields CDR1 GTSNPN and CDR2 SVGIG (reference sequence). V gave up 5 bases and J gave up 1 base; unmatched junction bases: 5. CDR3 residues: CAWEQGSSYEQYF. The CDR3 region has the DNA TGTGCCTGGGAACAGGGGTCTTCCTACGAGCAGTACTTC.

This clone was counted between two and nine times. The CDR3 here is CASSLGGTGGSPLHF. For the CDR3, the DNA is TGTGCCAGCAGCTTAGGAGGGACCGGCGGTTCACCCCTCCACTTT. This sequence joins TRBV13 and TRBJ1-6; D possibly corresponds to TRBD1 (5 bases). With 0 bases removed from V and 9 bases from J, the gap between germline ends came to 12 bases. The CDR3 length is 15 residues. CDR1 and CDR2 (germline): PRHDT, FYEKMQ (reference sequence).

This clone was observed a few times. V usage is TRBV11-2 and J usage is TRBJ2-1; possibly TRBD2 for D (5 bases). The CDR3 contains 18 residues. Trimming shortened V by 1 base and J by 0 bases, and 16 bases separated the two germline ends. Germline V gene sequence: CDR1 SGHAT, CDR2 FQNNGV. The chain's CDR3 is CASSLVRGRGSSYNEQFF. The CDR3 region has the DNA TGTGCCAGCAGCTTAGTTCGTGGACGGGGAAGCTCCTACAATGAGCAGTTCTTC.

V usage is TRBV29-1 and J usage is TRBJ2-3, with TRBD2 identical over 13 bases. Germline-derived CDR1 and CDR2 are SQVTM and ANQGSEA. There are 17 residues in the CDR3. J gave up 6 bases and V 5 bases, and 14 bases lay outside the gene matches. As DNA, the CDR3 is TGCAGCGTTCAACTAGCGGGGGGGCCGTTGATAGAGGATACGCAGTATTTT. It is translated as CSVQLAGGPLIEDTQYF.

The CDR3 region has the DNA TGTGCCACCAGCAGCCCAGGGGAAACGTACCAAGAGACCCAGTACTTC. Amino acids: CATSSPGETYQETQYF. The genes are TRBV15 and TRBJ2-5; maybe TRBD1 (6 bases). Germline V gene sequence: CDR1 LNHNV, CDR2 YYDKDF (reference sequence). V gave up 3 bases and J gave up 0 bases, with 14 bases separating them. The CDR3 is 16 residues long.

The chain combines TRBV13 with TRBJ1-2; D remains ambiguous. V lost 3 bases, J lost 0 bases, and 17 bases lay in between. Per the germline V gene, CDR1 is PRHDT and CDR2 is FYEKMQ (reference sequence). The CDR3 runs to 17 residues. DNA of the CDR3: TGTGCCAGCAGCTTGGGAGGCAACCACTCACCTAACTATGGCTACACCTTC. Protein product: CASSLGGNHSPNYGYTF.

The V and J genes are TRBV6-5 and TRBJ2-7; D might be TRBD1 (5 bases). The germline V and J ends were trimmed by 6 bases and 4 bases, with 10 bases remaining between them. The CDR3 runs to 12 residues. Germline V lookup: CDR1 MNHEY, CDR2 SVGAGI. The CDR3 reads CASRSTAYEQYF. For the CDR3, the DNA is TGTGCCAGCAGATCGACAGCTTACGAGCAGTACTTC.